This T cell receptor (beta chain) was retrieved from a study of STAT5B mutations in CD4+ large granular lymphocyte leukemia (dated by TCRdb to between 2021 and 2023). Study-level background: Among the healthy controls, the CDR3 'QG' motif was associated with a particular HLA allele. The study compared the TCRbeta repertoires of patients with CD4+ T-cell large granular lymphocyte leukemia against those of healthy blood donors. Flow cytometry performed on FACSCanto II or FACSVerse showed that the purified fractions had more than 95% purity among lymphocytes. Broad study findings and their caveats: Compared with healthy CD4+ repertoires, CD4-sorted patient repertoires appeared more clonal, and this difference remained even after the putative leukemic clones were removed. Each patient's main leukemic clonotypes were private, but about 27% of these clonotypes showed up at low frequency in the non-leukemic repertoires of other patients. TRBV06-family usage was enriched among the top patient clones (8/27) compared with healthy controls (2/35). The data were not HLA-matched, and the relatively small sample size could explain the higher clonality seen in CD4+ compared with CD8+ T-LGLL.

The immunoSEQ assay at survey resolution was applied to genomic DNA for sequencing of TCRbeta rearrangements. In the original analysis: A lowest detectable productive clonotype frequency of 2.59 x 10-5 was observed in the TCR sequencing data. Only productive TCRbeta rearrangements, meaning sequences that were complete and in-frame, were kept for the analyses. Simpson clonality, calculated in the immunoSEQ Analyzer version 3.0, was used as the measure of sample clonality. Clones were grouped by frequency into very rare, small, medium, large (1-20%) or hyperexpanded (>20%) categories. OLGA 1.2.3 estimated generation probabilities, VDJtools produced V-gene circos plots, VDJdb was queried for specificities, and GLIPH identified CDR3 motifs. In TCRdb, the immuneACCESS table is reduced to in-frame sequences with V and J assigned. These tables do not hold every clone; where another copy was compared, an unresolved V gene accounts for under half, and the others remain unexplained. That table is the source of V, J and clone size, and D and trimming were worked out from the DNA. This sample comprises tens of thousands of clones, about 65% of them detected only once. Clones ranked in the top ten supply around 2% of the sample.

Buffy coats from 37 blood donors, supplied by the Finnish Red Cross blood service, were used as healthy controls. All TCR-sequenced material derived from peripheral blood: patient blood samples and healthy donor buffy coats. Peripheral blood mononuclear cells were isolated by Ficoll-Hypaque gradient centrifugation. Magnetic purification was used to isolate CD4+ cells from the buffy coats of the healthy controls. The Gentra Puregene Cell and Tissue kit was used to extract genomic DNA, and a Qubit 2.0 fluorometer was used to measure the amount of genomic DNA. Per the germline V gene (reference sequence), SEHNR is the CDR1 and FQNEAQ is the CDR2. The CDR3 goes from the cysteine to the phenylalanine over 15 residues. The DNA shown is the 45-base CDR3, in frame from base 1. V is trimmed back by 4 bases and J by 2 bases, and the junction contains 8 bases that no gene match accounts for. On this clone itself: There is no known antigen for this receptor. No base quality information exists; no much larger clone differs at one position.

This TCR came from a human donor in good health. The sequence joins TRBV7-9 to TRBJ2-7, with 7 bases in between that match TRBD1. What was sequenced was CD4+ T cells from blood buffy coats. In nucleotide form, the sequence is TGTGCCAGCAGCTCAATACCGGGACAGCCCTACGAGCAGTACTTC. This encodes CASSSIPGQPYEQYF.